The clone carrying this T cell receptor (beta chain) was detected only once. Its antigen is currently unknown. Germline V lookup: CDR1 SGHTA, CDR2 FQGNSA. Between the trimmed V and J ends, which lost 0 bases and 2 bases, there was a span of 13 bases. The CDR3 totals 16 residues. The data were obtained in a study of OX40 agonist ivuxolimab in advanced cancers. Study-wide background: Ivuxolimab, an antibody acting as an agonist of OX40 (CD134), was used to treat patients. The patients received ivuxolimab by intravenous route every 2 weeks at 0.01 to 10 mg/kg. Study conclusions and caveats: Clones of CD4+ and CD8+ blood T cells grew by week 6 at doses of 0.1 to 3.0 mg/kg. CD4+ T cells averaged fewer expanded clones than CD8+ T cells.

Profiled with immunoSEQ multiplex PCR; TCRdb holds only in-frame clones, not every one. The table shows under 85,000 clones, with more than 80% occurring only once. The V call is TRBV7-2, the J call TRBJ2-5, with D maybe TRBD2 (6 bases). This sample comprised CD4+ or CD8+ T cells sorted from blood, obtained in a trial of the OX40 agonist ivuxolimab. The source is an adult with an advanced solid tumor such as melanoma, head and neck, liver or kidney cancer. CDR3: CASSLARGRGQETQYF. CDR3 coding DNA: TGTGCCAGCAGCTTAGCCCGTGGTCGGGGGCAAGAGACCCAGTACTTC. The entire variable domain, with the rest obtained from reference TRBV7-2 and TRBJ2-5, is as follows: GAGVSQSPSNKVTEKGKDVELRCDPISGHTALYWYRQSLGQGLEFLIYFQGNSAPDKSGLPSDRFSAERTGGSVSTLTIQRTQQEDSAVYLCASSLARGRGQETQYFGPGTRLLVL.